The subject of this entry is one TCR beta chain. The entry originates in a study of blood T cell repertoires in COVID-19. Methods used by the authors: Quantification of nucleated cells was approximated via reference gene primer amplification. TCRdb's copy holds only in-frame clones and misses some; the assay was immunoSEQ multiplex PCR. That table supplies the V and J calls and clone size; D and trimming were determined from the DNA. In the table there are 130,000 to 150,000 clones, more than 65% of which are singletons. With V trimmed by 9 bases and J by 4 bases, 10 bases remained unmatched. The CDR3 totals 15 residues. Germline CDR1 reads WSHSY; CDR2 reads SAAADI.

Sequencing was done on a sample of peripheral blood. The TCR originated in a man between 60 and 75 years old with active or convalescent COVID-19. This chain connects TRBV10-2 to TRBJ2-3, with TRBD1 matching 10 bases. CDR3 DNA: TGCGCCAGGGCCCGGGGGACAGGGGTAGCAGATACGCAGTATTTT. Translating it yields CARARGTGVADTQYF.